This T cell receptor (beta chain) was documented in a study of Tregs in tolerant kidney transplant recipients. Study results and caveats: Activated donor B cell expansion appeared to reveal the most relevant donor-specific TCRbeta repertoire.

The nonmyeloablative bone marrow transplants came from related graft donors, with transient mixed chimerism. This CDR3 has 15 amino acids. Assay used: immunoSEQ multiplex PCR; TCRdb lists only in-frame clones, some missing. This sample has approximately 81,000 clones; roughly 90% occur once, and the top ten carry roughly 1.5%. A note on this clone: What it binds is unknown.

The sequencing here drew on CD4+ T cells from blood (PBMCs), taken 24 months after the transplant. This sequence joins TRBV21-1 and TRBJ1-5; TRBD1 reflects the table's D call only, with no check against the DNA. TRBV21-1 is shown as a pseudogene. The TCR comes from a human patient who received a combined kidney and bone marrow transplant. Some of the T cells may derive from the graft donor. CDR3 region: CASSTGFRLSQPQHF. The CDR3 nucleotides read TGTGCCAGCAGCACAGGGTTTCGTCTTAGTCAGCCCCAGCATTTT.